What follows are 11 T cell receptor beta chains derived from one specimen sequenced in a study of cytomegalovirus exposure and HLA in healthy donors. Researchers ran the PCR with 60 Vbeta and 13 Jbeta primers. TCRdb keeps only in-frame clones here, not all; method: immunoSEQ multiplex PCR. The table has some 250,000 clones, about 81% seen once. Sequencing used PBMCs. All receptors derive from a woman aged 40 to 49 in good health and CMV-seropositive.

The J gene is TRBJ2-3, the V gene TRBV4-2, with TRBD2 identical over 7 bases. Germline trimming cut 4 bases from V and 6 bases from J; bases unmatched to any gene: 16. This CDR3 has 17 amino acids. The germline V gene has CDR1 LGHNA and CDR2 YNFKEQ. The CDR3: CASSLRGSGNLPDTQYF. DNA of the CDR3: TGTGCCAGCAGCCTCAGAGGGAGCGGGAACCTACCGGATACGCAGTATTTT.

The gene calls are TRBV6-5 and TRBJ1-2; 9 bases are a match to TRBD1. CDR3 length: 14 amino acids. Germline V gene sequence: CDR1 MNHEY, CDR2 SVGAGI. With 5 bases clipped from V and 5 bases from J, the junction kept 6 bases outside the gene matches. The CDR3 bases are TGTGCCAGCAGTGGGACAGGGAGGTTGTATGGCTACACCTTC. It is translated as CASSGTGRLYGYTF.

V gene TRBV2 combines with J gene TRBJ2-7; 9 bases fit TRBD2. Germline lookup yields CDR1 SNHLY and CDR2 FYNNEI. There are 14 residues in the CDR3. The ends lost 5 bases at V and 5 bases at J; junction bases unmatched: 7. The CDR3 nucleotides read TGTGCCAGCAGTCTGCTAGCGGGGATGGACGAGCAGTACTTC. It codes for CASSLLAGMDEQYF.

This rearrangement joins TRBV14 to TRBJ1-2; 7 positions agree with TRBD1. The CDR3 has 15 residues. With V trimmed by 2 bases and J by 8 bases, 11 bases remained unmatched. CDR1 is SGHDN and CDR2 is FVKESK in the germline V gene. CDR3 amino acids: CASSQLTGTVGGYTF. The CDR3 coding sequence is TGTGCCAGCAGCCAACTGACCGGGACAGTGGGAGGCTACACCTTC.

The rearrangement links TRBV7-3 to TRBJ2-1; D is unclear. Between the trimmed V and J ends, which lost 5 bases and 4 bases, there was a span of 18 bases. Germline values: CDR1 SGHTA, CDR2 FQGTGA. The CDR3 loop spans 16 amino acids. For the CDR3, the DNA is TGTGCCAGCAGCCGCCTACCCGCTGACAATTACAATGAGCAGTTCTTC. Translating it yields CASSRLPADNYNEQFF.

There are a few counts of this clone. The CDR3 coding sequence is TGTGCCAGCAGCTTCAGACAGGGAACTGCCGGGGAGCTGTTTTTT. Protein sequence: CASSFRQGTAGELFF. V gene TRBV11-2 combines with J gene TRBJ2-2, with 7 bases aligning to TRBD1. V was clipped by 3 bases and J by 6 bases; unmatched bases: 7. Looked up from germline, CDR1 is SGHAT and CDR2 is FQNNGV. This CDR3 has 15 amino acids.

The V gene is TRBV9, the J gene TRBJ1-2, with no clear D. The CDR3 sequence is 15 residues long. Germline V gives CDR1 SGDLS, CDR2 YYNGEE. With 4 bases removed from V and 3 bases from J, the gap between germline ends came to 16 bases. CDR3 amino acids: CASSLLIWPHYGYTF. CDR3 DNA: TGTGCCAGCAGCCTCTTGATTTGGCCTCACTATGGCTACACCTTC.

The table lists this clone with a few counts. This chain connects TRBV7-6 to TRBJ1-2, with TRBD1 matching over 7 bases. Germline V lookup: CDR1 SGHVS, CDR2 FNYEAQ. V shed 5 bases and J 0 bases; nucleotides not matched to a gene: 0. The CDR3 totals 13 residues. The CDR3 region has the DNA TGTGCCAGCAGCCAGGGGGCTAACTATGGCTACACCTTC. Amino acids: CASSQGANYGYTF.

With respect to this clone: This CDR3 is also generated by other DNA sequences in the sample. V and J are TRBV18 and TRBJ1-1, with D possibly being TRBD1 (6 bases). Germline CDR1 KGHSH, CDR2 LQKENI. Trimming pared 1 base from V and 1 base from J, leaving 7 bases between. The CDR3 loop spans 14 amino acids. The CDR3 region has the DNA TGTGCCAGCTCACCACTGGGACAGAACACTGAAGCTTTCTTT. This translates into CASSPLGQNTEAFF.

With regard to this clone: The junction shows a germline mismatch at one end, possibly a read error. The chain is built from TRBV13 and TRBJ1-1; 7 bases agree with TRBD1. The germline V gene encodes CDR1 PRHDT and CDR2 FYEKMQ (reference sequence). CDR3 length: 15 residues. CDR3 in DNA: TGTGCCAACAGCCTACTGGGACAGAGGAACACTGAAGCTTTCTTT. It specifies CANSLLGQRNTEAFF.

The chain couples TRBV4-1 to TRBJ1-2, with TRBD1 identical over 7 bases. Unmatched junction bases numbered 3, after V lost 1 base and J lost 4 bases. CDR1 is MGHRA, CDR2 YSYEKL, per germline. The CDR3 is 14 amino acids. CDR3 in amino acids: CASSQVGQVYGYTF. The CDR3 region has the DNA TGCGCCAGCAGCCAAGTTGGACAGGTCTATGGCTACACCTTC.